Listed below are T cell receptor beta chains from one sample, sequenced in a study of blood T cell repertoires in COVID-19. Generated by immunoSEQ multiplex PCR, the TCRdb table keeps only in-frame clones and is missing some. The profile shows more than 150,000 clones, 70% to 90% of them singletons. Source material: peripheral blood. The source of these receptors is a man in his forties or fifties with active or convalescent COVID-19. CDR3s include the opening cysteine and the closing phenylalanine or tryptophan. D genes are given only for firm matches. A clone size is listed for some rows: how often the clone was seen (once, few, many), or a class if it is expanded.

CDR3: CASSYPGQQNYGYTF
DNA: TGTGCCAGCAGTTACCCGGGACAACAAAACTATGGCTACACCTTC
J: TRBJ1-2
V: TRBV6-5
size: NA
D: NA

CDR3: CASSSTTGSGEQFF
DNA: TGTGCCAGCAGTTCAACGACAGGGAGCGGTGAGCAGTTCTTC
J: TRBJ2-1
V: TRBV28
size: NA
D: TRBD1

CDR3: CASTRTGANTGELFF
DNA: TGTGCCAGCACCCGGACGGGGGCGAACACCGGGGAGCTGTTTTTT
J: TRBJ2-2
V: TRBV7-2
size: NA
D: NA

CDR3: CASSLDGHTIYF
DNA: TGTGCCAGCAGCTTAGACGGTCACACCATATATTTT
J: TRBJ1-3
V: TRBV7-9
size: NA
D: NA

CDR3: CASKTDRGYEQYF
DNA: TGTGCCAGCAAAACAGACAGGGGGTACGAGCAGTACTTC
J: TRBJ2-7
V: TRBV5-8
size: NA
D: TRBD1

CDR3: CASSRLAGGPGRETQYF
DNA: TGTGCCAGTAGTAGGCTAGCGGGGGGGCCTGGTCGAGAGACCCAGTACTTC
J: TRBJ2-5
V: TRBV19
size: NA
D: TRBD2

CDR3: CASSTQGIEVNTEAFF
DNA: TGCGCCAGCAGTACACAGGGGATTGAAGTGAACACTGAAGCTTTCTTT
J: TRBJ1-1
V: TRBV5-1
size: NA
D: TRBD1

CDR3: CASSPWASSQETQYF
DNA: TGTGCCAGCAGCCCCTGGGCGTCAAGCCAAGAGACCCAGTACTTC
J: TRBJ2-5
V: TRBV4-2
size: NA
D: NA

CDR3: CASSADRLNTEAFF
DNA: TGTGCCAGCAGCGCCGACAGATTGAACACTGAAGCTTTCTTT
J: TRBJ1-1
V: TRBV7-8
size: NA
D: NA

CDR3: CAWSGLAFGELFF
DNA: TGTGCCTGGAGTGGACTAGCGTTCGGGGAGCTGTTTTTT
J: TRBJ2-2
V: TRBV30
size: once
D: TRBD2

CDR3: CASSLSGTGTYEQYF
DNA: TGTGCCAGCAGTTTGTCCGGGACAGGGACTTACGAGCAGTACTTC
J: TRBJ2-7
V: TRBV7-2
size: NA
D: TRBD1

CDR3: CASSQDSVRGVTGNTIYF
DNA: TGCGCCAGCAGCCAAGATAGCGTCAGGGGGGTGACTGGAAACACCATATATTTT
J: TRBJ1-3
V: TRBV4-1
size: NA
D: TRBD1

CDR3: CASSGPNGGTDTQYF
DNA: TGTGCCAGCAGCGGACCTAACGGGGGAACAGATACGCAGTATTTT
J: TRBJ2-3
V: TRBV9
size: NA
D: NA

CDR3: CASSPRPFFHSRKTVFVYGYTF
DNA: TGCGCCAGCAGCCCTCGGCCTTTTTTTCACAGCCGAAAAACAGTGTTCGTCTATGGCTACACCTTC
J: TRBJ1-2
V: TRBV23-1
size: NA
D: NA

CDR3: CASSPSNYGYTF
DNA: TGTGCCAGCAGCCCATCCAACTATGGCTACACCTTC
J: TRBJ1-2
V: TRBV12-3/TRBV12-4
size: NA
D: NA

CDR3: CASSEGRALMQPQHF
DNA: TGTGCCAGCAGTGAAGGGAGGGCCCTCATGCAGCCCCAGCATTTT
J: TRBJ1-5
V: TRBV2
size: once
D: NA

CDR3: CASSGPGGAGLDQPQHF
DNA: TGTGCCAGCAGTGGACCTGGGGGCGCAGGATTGGATCAGCCCCAGCATTTT
J: TRBJ1-5
V: TRBV25-1
size: NA
D: NA

CDR3: CASSPPTVLTNEKLFF
DNA: TGTGCCAGCTCACCACCGACAGTCTTGACTAATGAAAAACTGTTTTTT
J: TRBJ1-4
V: TRBV18
size: NA
D: NA

CDR3: CASSLRPGQGTYEQYF
DNA: TGTGCCAGCAGCTTAAGGCCGGGACAGGGGACCTACGAGCAGTACTTC
J: TRBJ2-7
V: TRBV11-2
size: NA
D: TRBD1

CDR3: CASSQTGETQYF
DNA: TGTGCCAGCAGCCAGACAGGGGAGACCCAGTACTTC
J: TRBJ2-5
V: TRBV6-5
size: once
D: TRBD1

CDR3: CASSPRVGLMETQYF
DNA: TGTGCCAGCAGCCCGCGGGTAGGCCTAATGGAGACCCAGTACTTC
J: TRBJ2-5
V: TRBV7-9
size: NA
D: NA

CDR3: CAWSAGRGPYSNQPQHF
DNA: TGTGCCTGGAGTGCAGGCAGGGGGCCTTATAGCAATCAGCCCCAGCATTTT
J: TRBJ1-5
V: TRBV30
size: NA
D: TRBD1

CDR3: CVSAGTGLLDQPQHF
DNA: TGTGTTTCAGCCGGGACAGGGTTGTTAGATCAGCCCCAGCATTTT
J: TRBJ1-5
V: TRBV27
size: NA
D: TRBD1

CDR3: CASSHGDGSNEKLFF
DNA: TGTGCCAGCAGCCATGGAGACGGATCTAATGAAAAACTGTTTTTT
J: TRBJ1-4
V: TRBV4-2
size: NA
D: NA

CDR3: CASGLGTSGGPADTQYF
DNA: TGTGCTAGTGGTTTGGGGACTAGCGGGGGGCCAGCAGATACGCAGTATTTT
J: TRBJ2-3
V: TRBV12-5
size: NA
D: TRBD2

CDR3: CASSKLITSDTEAFF
DNA: TGTGCCAGCAGCAAACTAATCACCTCGGACACTGAAGCTTTCTTT
J: TRBJ1-1
V: TRBV6-5
size: NA
D: NA

CDR3: CASTQGGTGDGYTF
DNA: TGTGCCAGTACTCAGGGGGGGACAGGGGACGGCTACACCTTC
J: TRBJ1-2
V: TRBV19
size: NA
D: TRBD1

CDR3: CASSLSQGNQPQHF
DNA: TGTGCCAGCAGTTTATCGCAGGGTAATCAGCCCCAGCATTTT
J: TRBJ1-5
V: TRBV28
size: NA
D: NA

CDR3: CASSYTFRIRSTNYGYTF
DNA: TGTGCCAGCAGTTACACTTTCAGGATCCGATCTACTAACTATGGCTACACCTTC
J: TRBJ1-2
V: TRBV6-2/TRBV6-3
size: NA
D: NA

CDR3: CASGLRTVSGNTIYF
DNA: TGTGCTAGTGGTTTGAGAACAGTCTCTGGAAACACCATATATTTT
J: TRBJ1-3
V: TRBV12-5
size: NA
D: NA

CDR3: CASSTLTGLGTEAFF
DNA: TGTGCCAGCAGCACTCTGACAGGGCTCGGCACTGAAGCTTTCTTT
J: TRBJ1-1
V: TRBV7-9
size: NA
D: TRBD1

CDR3: CASTKGPDRAYEQYF
DNA: TGTGCCAGTACCAAGGGGCCGGACAGGGCCTACGAGCAGTACTTC
J: TRBJ2-7
V: TRBV19
size: once
D: TRBD1

CDR3: CASSVQGFNYGYTF
DNA: TGTGCCAGCAGCGTACAGGGTTTTAACTATGGCTACACCTTC
J: TRBJ1-2
V: TRBV7-9
size: NA
D: NA

CDR3: CASSQAAGGYANTGELFF
DNA: TGCGCCAGCAGCCAAGCAGCCGGGGGTTACGCGAACACCGGGGAGCTGTTTTTT
J: TRBJ2-2
V: TRBV4-3
size: NA
D: NA

CDR3: CASSSVRGGARTDTQYF
DNA: TGTGCCAGCAGCTCCGTTAGGGGGGGCGCAAGAACAGATACGCAGTATTTT
J: TRBJ2-3
V: TRBV11-2
size: NA
D: NA

CDR3: CASSPDRAENEQFF
DNA: TGTGCCAGCAGCCCGGACAGGGCGGAGAATGAGCAGTTCTTC
J: TRBJ2-1
V: TRBV4-2
size: NA
D: TRBD1

CDR3: CASSQGTSEAFF
DNA: TGTGCCAGCAGCCAAGGTACATCTGAAGCTTTCTTT
J: TRBJ1-1
V: TRBV3-1/TRBV3-2
size: NA
D: NA

CDR3: CASSPNPGQGTDTQYF
DNA: TGTGCCAGCAGTCCGAACCCGGGACAGGGCACAGATACGCAGTATTTT
J: TRBJ2-3
V: TRBV28
size: NA
D: TRBD1

CDR3: CAWSVPAGWQETQYF
DNA: TGTGCCTGGAGTGTCCCGGCGGGCTGGCAAGAGACCCAGTACTTC
J: TRBJ2-5
V: TRBV30
size: NA
D: NA

CDR3: CAISTSGGLSHNEQFF
DNA: TGTGCCATCAGTACCTCCGGGGGGCTTAGCCACAATGAGCAGTTCTTC
J: TRBJ2-1
V: TRBV10-3
size: NA
D: NA

CDR3: CASSLQGTGNQPQHF
DNA: TGTGCCAGCAGCTTACAAGGGACAGGCAATCAGCCCCAGCATTTT
J: TRBJ1-5
V: TRBV7-8
size: few
D: TRBD1

CDR3: CAWSAGGAFYGYTF
DNA: TGTGCCTGGAGTGCAGGGGGCGCATTCTATGGCTACACCTTC
J: TRBJ1-2
V: TRBV30
size: NA
D: TRBD1

CDR3: CAWSSLRVTGELFF
DNA: TGTGCCTGGAGTAGTCTCCGGGTCACCGGGGAGCTGTTTTTT
J: TRBJ2-2
V: TRBV30
size: NA
D: NA

CDR3: CASSSGFRQNTGELFF
DNA: TGTGCCAGCAGTTCAGGGTTTCGGCAAAACACCGGGGAGCTGTTTTTT
J: TRBJ2-2
V: TRBV6-6
size: once
D: NA

CDR3: CASSVGDRVWGYTF
DNA: TGTGCCAGCAGCGTAGGGGACAGGGTCTGGGGCTACACCTTC
J: TRBJ1-2
V: TRBV9
size: few
D: TRBD1

CDR3: CASSLDLYQETQYF
DNA: TGTGCCAGCAGCCTGGACTTGTACCAAGAGACCCAGTACTTC
J: TRBJ2-5
V: TRBV7-9
size: NA
D: NA

CDR3: CASSRIQKETQYF
DNA: TGTGCCAGCTCACGAATTCAGAAAGAGACCCAGTACTTC
J: TRBJ2-5
V: TRBV18
size: once
D: NA

CDR3: CASSVGQPEDYGYTF
DNA: TGTGCCAGCAGCGTAGGACAGCCGGAAGACTATGGCTACACCTTC
J: TRBJ1-2
V: TRBV9
size: NA
D: NA

CDR3: CASSLGAASSYNEQFF
DNA: TGCGCCAGCAGCTTGGGTGCGGCTAGCTCCTACAATGAGCAGTTCTTC
J: TRBJ2-1
V: TRBV5-1
size: NA
D: NA

CDR3: CATSKTGSTDTQYF
DNA: TGTGCCACCAGCAAGACAGGTAGCACAGATACGCAGTATTTT
J: TRBJ2-3
V: TRBV15
size: NA
D: NA

CDR3: CASSEAGAPTYEQYF
DNA: TGTGCCAGCAGTGAAGCAGGGGCGCCCACCTACGAGCAGTACTTC
J: TRBJ2-7
V: TRBV2
size: NA
D: NA

CDR3: CASSSGAYGYTF
DNA: TGTGCCAGCAGTTCAGGCGCTTATGGCTACACCTTC
J: TRBJ1-2
V: TRBV27
size: NA
D: NA